This is a list of T cell receptor beta chains from one sample in a study of blood T cell repertoires in COVID-19. Profiled with immunoSEQ multiplex PCR; TCRdb holds only in-frame clones, not every one. The sample contains 120,000 or so clones, about three quarters of which appear only once. The sequenced sample consisted of peripheral blood. The receptors originated from a woman of 80 years or more with active or convalescent COVID-19. The CDR3 runs from the conserved cysteine through the conserved F or W. Each record gives: clone size, V gene, D gene, J gene, CDR3 protein, CDR3 DNA. A D gene is named only where the DNA matches it firmly. Rows may omit the clone size; those that give it use once, few, many or a size class.

>-|TRBV2|-|TRBJ1-1
CASRDERDTEAFF
TGTGCCAGCCGCGACGAGCGGGACACTGAAGCTTTCTTT
>-|TRBV4-1|-|TRBJ2-5
CASSHLAGLETQYF
TGCGCCAGCAGCCATTTGGCAGGGTTGGAGACCCAGTACTTC
>-|TRBV12-1|-|TRBJ2-7
CASSFVGGRGSYEQYF
TGTGCCAGCAGCTTTGTTGGAGGGAGAGGGTCATACGAGCAGTACTTC
>few|TRBV28|-|TRBJ2-1
CASSLRGQGYNEQFF
TGTGCCAGCAGTTTAAGGGGTCAGGGTTACAATGAGCAGTTCTTC
>few|TRBV28|-|TRBJ2-4
CASSLVLGGIQYF
TGTGCCAGCAGCCTTGTATTGGGGGGCATTCAGTACTTC
>-|TRBV11-2|-|TRBJ2-2
CASSLDLNTGELFF
TGTGCCAGCAGCTTAGATCTTAACACCGGGGAGCTGTTTTTT
>-|TRBV29-1|TRBD1|TRBJ1-4
CSVVTGGDEKLFF
TGCAGCGTCGTGACAGGGGGGGATGAAAAACTGTTTTTT
>-|TRBV5-1|-|TRBJ2-3
CASSGGGQYTDTQYF
TGCGCCAGCAGCGGGGGTGGACAGTACACAGATACGCAGTATTTT
>-|TRBV3-1/TRBV3-2|TRBD2|TRBJ2-1
CASSPRLAGLNNEQFF
TGTGCCAGCAGCCCCCGACTAGCGGGCTTGAACAATGAGCAGTTCTTC
>-|TRBV9|TRBD2|TRBJ2-2
CASSVGGRSTGELFF
TGTGCCAGCAGCGTTGGCGGGAGATCCACCGGGGAGCTGTTTTTT
>-|TRBV5-1|-|TRBJ2-3
CASSLLSGSTDTQYF
TGCGCCAGCAGCTTGCTCAGCGGTAGCACAGATACGCAGTATTTT
>-|TRBV12-3/TRBV12-4|-|TRBJ2-3
CASTPAPERTQYF
TGTGCCAGCACCCCGGCTCCTGAGCGTACGCAGTATTTT
>-|TRBV19|TRBD1|TRBJ2-7
CASSGGQGSSYEQYF
TGTGCCAGTAGTGGAGGACAGGGGAGCTCCTACGAGCAGTACTTC
>once|TRBV7-9|TRBD1|TRBJ1-2
CASSLPTGQDFPHF
TGTGCCAGCAGCTTACCGACGGGACAGGACTTCCCTCACTTC
>-|TRBV2|TRBD1|TRBJ2-5
CATRGTQLLGLETQYF
TGTGCCACCAGGGGGACACAACTGTTAGGGTTAGAGACCCAGTACTTC
>-|TRBV5-8|TRBD2|TRBJ2-5
CASSPSGGLAGATGTQYF
TGTGCCAGCAGCCCATCAGGGGGGCTAGCGGGAGCCACCGGGACCCAGTACTTC
>-|TRBV5-6|TRBD1|TRBJ2-7
CASSSEPGQSYEQYF
TGTGCCAGCAGCTCGGAACCGGGACAGTCCTACGAGCAGTACTTC
>few|TRBV4-2|-|TRBJ1-3
CASSQVWSISGNTIYF
TGTGCCAGCAGCCAAGTCTGGAGTATCTCTGGAAACACCATATATTTT
>few|TRBV7-2|TRBD2|TRBJ2-2
CASSLGTLASNTGELFF
TGTGCCAGCAGCTTAGGGACACTAGCGTCGAACACCGGGGAGCTGTTTTTT
>few|TRBV18|TRBD2|TRBJ2-1
CASSPGGRATNEQFF
TGTGCCAGCTCACCGGGCGGGAGGGCCACAAATGAGCAGTTCTTC
>-|TRBV24-1|-|TRBJ2-3
CATSESATDTQYF
TGTGCCACCAGTGAATCAGCGACAGATACGCAGTATTTT
>-|TRBV7-2|TRBD1|TRBJ1-2
CASSLDPGQGGYGYTF
TGTGCCAGCAGCTTAGACCCGGGACAGGGTGGCTATGGCTACACCTTC
>-|TRBV6-5|TRBD2|TRBJ2-4
CASSYSVSSGSIIQYF
TGTGCCAGCAGTTACTCGGTTTCTAGCGGGAGTATCATTCAGTACTTC
>once|TRBV5-1|-|TRBJ1-1
CASSLTSWGDTEAFF
TGCGCCAGCAGCTTGACGTCGTGGGGGGATACTGAAGCTTTCTTT
>-|TRBV11-3|TRBD2|TRBJ2-1
CASSTTSGRINEQFF
TGTGCCAGCAGCACGACTAGCGGGAGAATCAATGAGCAGTTCTTC
>once|TRBV2|-|TRBJ1-3
CASSRKLSGNTIYF
TGTGCCAGCAGTCGCAAACTCTCTGGAAACACCATATATTTT
>few|TRBV7-9|TRBD1|TRBJ2-5
CASSLGIGGAETQYF
TGTGCCAGCAGCTTAGGAATAGGGGGCGCAGAGACCCAGTACTTC
>-|TRBV18|TRBD2|TRBJ2-7
CASSPPPSLPGLAGLEQYF
TGTGCCAGCTCACCCCCACCCTCCCTCCCGGGACTAGCGGGATTAGAGCAGTACTTC
>-|TRBV2|TRBD2|TRBJ2-7
CASTGLVFYEQYF
TGTGCCAGCACCGGACTAGTCTTCTACGAGCAGTACTTC
>-|TRBV25-1|TRBD2|TRBJ2-1
CASGDPWEGLNEQFF
TGTGCCAGCGGAGATCCTTGGGAGGGACTCAATGAGCAGTTCTTC
>-|TRBV3-1/TRBV3-2|-|TRBJ1-6
CASSGASYNSPLHF
TGTGCCAGCAGTGGGGCGTCCTATAATTCACCCCTCCACTTT
>-|TRBV10-3|TRBD1|TRBJ1-1
CAISESAAGGNTEAFF
TGTGCCATCAGTGAGTCGGCGGCAGGGGGAAACACTGAAGCTTTCTTT
>-|TRBV6-2/TRBV6-3|TRBD2|TRBJ2-1
CASSSLGRWDEQFF
TGTGCCAGCAGTTCCCTCGGGAGGTGGGATGAGCAGTTCTTC
>few|TRBV18|TRBD1|TRBJ2-2
CASSGPGGAGAELFF
TGTGCCAGCTCAGGGCCAGGGGGCGCCGGAGCGGAGCTGTTTTTT
>-|TRBV10-1|TRBD2|TRBJ2-1
CASSESSGRVNEQFF
TGCGCCAGCAGTGAGTCCAGCGGGAGGGTTAATGAGCAGTTCTTC
>few|TRBV18|-|TRBJ1-1
CASSPTGQNTEAFF
TGTGCCAGCTCACCAACAGGACAGAACACTGAAGCTTTCTTT
>-|TRBV5-4|TRBD2|TRBJ2-7
CASSRLAGRNEQYF
TGTGCCAGCAGCCGACTAGCGGGAAGGAACGAGCAGTACTTC
>-|TRBV7-9|-|TRBJ1-2
CASSPWGLDYGYTF
TGTGCCAGCAGTCCATGGGGGCTCGACTATGGCTACACCTTC
>-|TRBV18|TRBD2|TRBJ2-5
CASSPGTSGIIKYQETQYF
TGTGCCAGCTCACCCGGGACTAGCGGGATAATTAAGTACCAAGAGACCCAGTACTTC
>-|TRBV27|TRBD2|TRBJ2-3
CASSSLAGGTDTQYF
TGTGCCAGCAGTTCCTTAGCGGGAGGCACAGATACGCAGTATTTT